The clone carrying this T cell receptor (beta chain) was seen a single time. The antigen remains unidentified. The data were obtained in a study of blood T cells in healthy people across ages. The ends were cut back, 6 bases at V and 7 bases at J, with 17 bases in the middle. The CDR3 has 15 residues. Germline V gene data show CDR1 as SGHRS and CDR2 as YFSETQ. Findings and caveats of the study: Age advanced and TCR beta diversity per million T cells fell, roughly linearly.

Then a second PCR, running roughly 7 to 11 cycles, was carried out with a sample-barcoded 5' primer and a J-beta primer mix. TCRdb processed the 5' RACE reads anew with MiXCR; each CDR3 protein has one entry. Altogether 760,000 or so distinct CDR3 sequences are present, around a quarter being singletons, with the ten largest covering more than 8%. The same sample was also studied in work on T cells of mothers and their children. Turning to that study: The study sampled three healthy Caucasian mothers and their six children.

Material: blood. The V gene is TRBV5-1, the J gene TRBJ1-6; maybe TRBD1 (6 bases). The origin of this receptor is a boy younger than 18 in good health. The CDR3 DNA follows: TGCGCCAGCACCGGGGGGCTTGTGATGAATTCACCCCTCCACTTT. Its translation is CASTGGLVMNSPLHF.